Following are 25 T cell receptor beta chains from one sample sequenced in a study of cytotoxic CD8 clonotypes in ibrutinib-treated CLL. Repertoires were generated with immunoSEQ multiplex PCR, while TCRdb's copy carries only in-frame clones and drops some. This sample has tens of thousands of clones, with about 63% found just once. The sequencing here drew on PBMCs, taken after 12 months of ibrutinib treatment. These receptors all come from a human donor with chronic lymphocytic leukemia.

This clone has just one count. The J gene is TRBJ2-3, the V gene TRBV6-5; 8 nucleotides match TRBD2. Trimming at V came to 5 bases and at J to 2 bases, leaving 6 bases not matched to a gene. The CDR3 contains 15 residues. Germline CDR1 and CDR2: MNHEY and SVGAGI. The CDR3 DNA is TGTGCCAGCAGTCGTCAAGCGGGAGACACAGATACGCAGTATTTT. This codes for CASSRQAGDTDTQYF.

The chain is built from TRBV5-4 and TRBJ1-1, with D uncertain. The CDR3 is 14 amino acids. Deletions cut 5 bases from V and 1 base from J, with 12 bases between. The V gene's germline CDR1 is SGHNT and CDR2 YYREEE (reference sequence). The CDR3 loop is CASSLPNPNTEAFF. CDR3 DNA sequence: TGTGCCAGCAGTTTACCCAACCCGAACACTGAAGCTTTCTTT.

The chain carries TRBV30 and TRBJ2-1; 9 nucleotides match TRBD2. The V segment lost 1 base and the J segment 6 bases; nucleotides outside the gene matches: 4. Germline CDR1 and CDR2: GTSNPN and SVGIG (reference sequence). The CDR3 covers 14 residues. Here the CDR3 reads CAWSAGLAPNEQFF. CDR3 coding DNA: TGTGCCTGGAGTGCTGGACTAGCGCCCAATGAGCAGTTCTTC.

The chain links TRBV6-6 to TRBJ2-1; 8 bases fit TRBD2. The ends lost 9 bases at V and 4 bases at J; junction bases unmatched: 8. This CDR3 has 14 amino acids. CDR1 is MNHNY and CDR2 is SVGAGI in the germline V gene (reference sequence). CDR3 DNA sequence: TGTGCCAGTGGGAGGAGCGGGGGATACAATGAGCAGTTCTTC. This codes for CASGRSGGYNEQFF.

J is TRBJ1-1 and V is TRBV7-9; weak D call: TRBD1 (5 bases). The CDR3 consists of 15 residues. The germline V gene encodes CDR1 SEHNR and CDR2 FQNEAQ (reference sequence). With 3 bases removed from V and 6 bases from J, the gap between germline ends came to 17 bases. CDR3 DNA: TGTGCCAGCAGCTTGGGGCTATGGGAAAAGGCTGAAGCTTTCTTT. Protein: CASSLGLWEKAEAFF.

The chain combines TRBV7-8 with TRBJ2-1; 8 nucleotides line up with TRBD1. V gave up 5 bases and J gave up 6 bases; unmatched junction bases: 3. The CDR3 loop spans 13 amino acids. Germline V lookup: CDR1 SGHVS, CDR2 FQNEAQ. As DNA, the CDR3 is TGTGCCAGCAGCGGGGGACAGGCCAATGAGCAGTTCTTC. Protein product: CASSGGQANEQFF.

In this sample, this clone turned up a few times. The chain joins TRBV7-9 to TRBJ2-1; a weak D match, TRBD2 (6 bases). Trimming stripped 2 bases from V and 3 bases from J, with 20 bases between. The CDR3 loop spans 18 amino acids. Germline CDR1 is SEHNR and CDR2 is FQNEAQ (reference sequence). Here the CDR3 reads CASSLSAGASENYNEQFF. CDR3 coding DNA: TGTGCCAGCAGCTTATCCGCCGGCGCTAGCGAGAACTACAATGAGCAGTTCTTC.

V usage is TRBV19 and J usage is TRBJ2-5; D gene ambiguous. Germline assignment: CDR1 LNHDA and CDR2 SQIVND (reference sequence). Trimming took off 5 bases at V and 5 bases at J, with 15 bases between the two ends. This CDR3 comprises 14 residues. CDR3 amino acids: CASSVGTLGETQYF. CDR3 DNA: TGTGCCAGTAGTGTAGGTACATTGGGGGAGACCCAGTACTTC.

The rearrangement joins TRBV5-4 to TRBJ2-3; 9 bases are a match to TRBD2. V shed 3 bases, J shed 4 bases, and the junction held 6 bases outside the gene matches. The CDR3 contains 15 residues. Germline values: CDR1 SGHNT, CDR2 YYREEE (reference sequence). CDR3 protein: CASSSLAGGPDTQYF. For the CDR3, the DNA is TGTGCCAGCAGCTCCTTGGCGGGGGGGCCAGATACGCAGTATTTT.

This sequence joins TRBV30 and TRBJ1-1; D may be TRBD1 (6 bases). The CDR3 extends over 13 amino acids. Looked up from germline, CDR1 is GTSNPN and CDR2 is SVGIG (reference sequence). Deletions cut 5 bases from V and 3 bases from J, with 13 bases between. CDR3 nucleotides: TGTGCCTGGGTTGGGGGGCGGGACACTGAAGCTTTCTTT. Protein product: CAWVGGRDTEAFF.

The V gene is TRBV7-2, the J gene TRBJ2-1; D is unresolved. The CDR3 consists of 18 residues. The V gene's germline CDR1 is SGHTA and CDR2 FQGNSA. V was shortened by 0 bases and J by 0 bases, with 15 bases between the two germline ends. CDR3 nucleotides: TGTGCCAGCAGCTTAGCGGGCCGGATGAGCAGCTCCTACAATGAGCAGTTCTTC. This gives the protein CASSLAGRMSSSYNEQFF.

The chain couples TRBV10-3 to TRBJ2-1; no definite D call. The CDR3 is 13 amino acids. The V gene's germline CDR1 is ENHRY and CDR2 SYGVKD. Trimming pared 3 bases from V and 5 bases from J, leaving 8 bases between. Here the CDR3 reads CAISEFTNNEQFF. Here the CDR3 DNA reads TGTGCCATCAGTGAATTTACCAACAATGAGCAGTTCTTC.

The chain uses TRBV2 and TRBJ2-5, with 11 bases that match TRBD1. In germline, CDR1 is SNHLY, CDR2 FYNNEI. This CDR3 is built from 16 residues. The junction had 8 bases not matched to a gene; V was cut back by 5 bases and J by 3 bases. In DNA form, the CDR3 reads TGTGCCAGCAGTTTTTACGGGACAGGGGGGAAAGAGACCCAGTACTTC. It is translated as CASSFYGTGGKETQYF. Looking up the rest from reference TRBV2 and TRBJ2-5 gives the full variable domain: EPEVTQTPSHQVTQMGQEVILRCVPISNHLYFYWYRQILGQKVEFLVSFYNNEISEKSEIFDDQFSVERPDGSNFTLKIRSTKLEDSAMYFCASSFYGTGGKETQYFGPGTRLLVL.

This clone has just one count. The chain has TRBV7-9 and TRBJ1-4, with no clear D. In germline, CDR1 is SEHNR, CDR2 FQNEAQ (reference sequence). Between the trimmed V and J ends, which lost 7 bases and 3 bases, there was a span of 15 bases. CDR3 length: 15 amino acids. The CDR3 reads CASTRAGAANEKLFF. In DNA form, the CDR3 reads TGTGCCAGCACCAGAGCCGGCGCCGCTAATGAAAAACTGTTTTTT.

V is TRBV4-1 and J is TRBJ1-2; 9 nucleotides match TRBD1. Unmatched junction bases numbered 9, after V lost 3 bases and J lost 7 bases. Germline-derived CDR1 and CDR2 are MGHRA and YSYEKL. CDR3 length: 15 residues. CDR3 DNA sequence: TGCGCCAGCAGCCAGATCCGGGACAGGGTGGTTGGCTACACCTTC. Protein sequence: CASSQIRDRVVGYTF.

The chain couples TRBV4-2 to TRBJ2-7; D is unresolved. Looked up from germline, CDR1 is LGHNA and CDR2 is YNFKEQ. V was pared by 0 bases and J by 4 bases, with 4 bases between. This CDR3 spans 12 amino acids. This CDR3 reads CASSQEGYEQYF. The CDR3 nucleotides read TGTGCCAGCAGCCAAGAAGGATACGAGCAGTACTTC.

The chain uses TRBV29-1 and TRBJ2-7; maybe TRBD1 (5 bases). CDR1 and CDR2 from the germline V gene are SQVTM and ANQGSEA. Trimming cost V 3 bases and J 3 bases, with 15 bases left between them. The CDR3 sequence is 14 residues long. The CDR3 DNA sequence: TGCAGCGTTGAGGTGGGTTCCCAGGGCTACGAGCAGTACTTC. As protein: CSVEVGSQGYEQYF.

This sequence joins TRBV5-8 and TRBJ2-5; no definite D call. This CDR3 is 9 amino acids long. Germline loops: CDR1 SGHTS, CDR2 YDEGEE. Deletions cut 4 bases from V and 11 bases from J, with 6 bases between. The CDR3 here is CASSLGQYF. The CDR3 bases are TGTGCCAGCAGCCTGGGGCAGTACTTC. The full variable domain, completed using reference TRBV5-8 and TRBJ2-5, is EAGVTQSPTHLIKTRGQQATLRCSPISGHTSVYWYQQALGLGLQFLLWYDEGEERNRGNFPPRFSGRQFPNYSSELNVNALELEDSALYLCASSLGQYFGPGTRLLVL.

The chain carries TRBV2 and TRBJ2-5, with unresolved D. The CDR3 consists of 14 residues. V lost 1 base, J lost 4 bases, and 10 bases lay in between. Per germline, CDR1 SNHLY and CDR2 FYNNEI. The CDR3 DNA follows: TGTGCCAGCAGTGAAGAGCTAGTCGGAGAGACCCAGTACTTC. This encodes CASSEELVGETQYF.

V gene TRBV27 combines with J gene TRBJ1-2; possibly TRBD1 for D (6 bases). This CDR3 has 13 amino acids. Per germline, CDR1 MNHEY and CDR2 SMNVEV (reference sequence). V shed 4 bases and J shed 2 bases, with 8 bases lying between them. The chain's CDR3 is CASSSRGNYGYTF. CDR3 sequence (DNA): TGTGCCAGCAGTTCCAGGGGCAACTATGGCTACACCTTC.

The V call is TRBV13, the J call TRBJ2-5; 7 positions agree with TRBD2. This CDR3 is 14 amino acids long. Per the germline V gene, CDR1 is PRHDT and CDR2 is FYEKMQ (reference sequence). V trimming: 8 bases; J trimming: 2 bases; junction bases outside the gene matches: 8. Written as DNA, the CDR3 is TGTGCCAGCTTTTCGGGGAGGGGACAAGAGACCCAGTACTTC. Its protein is CASFSGRGQETQYF.

The count of this clone is one. The CDR3, as DNA: TGTGCCAGCTCATCCCGTGGGGACAGGGGCTCTGGGGCCAACGTCCTGACTTTC. It translates to CASSSRGDRGSGANVLTF. V gene TRBV18 combines with J gene TRBJ2-6; 10 positions agree with TRBD1. The V and J ends lost 5 bases and 0 bases, in that order; junction bases with no gene match: 7. Germline V gives CDR1 KGHSH, CDR2 LQKENI. There are 18 residues in the CDR3.

In this sample, this clone turned up a few times. The chain employs TRBV20-1 and TRBJ1-2; D is undetermined. Germline V gene data show CDR1 as DFQATT and CDR2 as SNEGSKA (reference sequence). This CDR3 region has 11 residues. CDR3 DNA sequence: TGCAGGTCGCGGGGAAACTATGGCTACACCTTC. Its protein is CRSRGNYGYTF.

This sequence joins TRBV12-2 and TRBJ1-6; the table's TRBD1 call for D was not verified on the DNA. TRBV12-2 is deemed a pseudogene. The length of the CDR3 is 20 residues. The CDR3 DNA is TGTGCAAGTCGCAGTTGGACAGGCTCACCCGCAAGCTCCTATAATTCACCCCTCCACTTT. As protein: CASRSWTGSPASSYNSPLHF.

This chain connects TRBV2 to TRBJ2-7; 12 bases map to TRBD2. V lost 2 bases, J lost 12 bases, and 8 bases stayed unmatched. Germline lookup yields CDR1 SNHLY and CDR2 FYNNEI. The CDR3 consists of 14 residues. The CDR3 here is CASSELTSGGEWYF. The CDR3 DNA follows: TGTGCCAGCAGTGAATTGACTAGCGGGGGTGAGTGGTACTTC.